Listed below are T cell receptor beta chains from one sample, sequenced in a study of CD8+ T cells in alopecia areata. TCRdb's table, derived via immunoSEQ multiplex PCR, lists solely in-frame clones and lacks some. Among 150,000 to 250,000 clones listed, 60% were seen once. The sequenced sample was CD4+ T cells sorted from blood, obtained at week 4, from a patient treated with tofacitinib. These receptors were collected from a human donor with alopecia areata. The CDR3 runs from the conserved cysteine through the conserved F or W. A D gene is named only where the DNA matches it firmly. Expanded clones are given a class, and other clones once, few, many or no size at all.

V gene	D gene	clone size	J gene	CDR3 protein	CDR3 DNA
TRBV10-3	-	few	TRBJ2-3	CATLQGRTQYF	TGTGCCACACTACAGGGACGTACGCAGTATTTT
TRBV4-1	TRBD2	-	TRBJ2-5	CASSRDGRTSGQETQYF	TGCGCCAGCAGCCGAGATGGGAGGACTAGCGGGCAAGAGACCCAGTACTTC
TRBV30	-	-	TRBJ2-7	CAWSAGGSNGAYEQYF	TGTGCCTGGAGTGCCGGAGGTTCAAATGGGGCCTACGAGCAGTACTTC
TRBV5-6	-	-	TRBJ1-5	CASSLLSGKDQPQHF	TGTGCCAGCAGCTTATTATCGGGAAAGGATCAGCCCCAGCATTTT
TRBV4-1	-	-	TRBJ2-3	CASSPFGQSRDTQYF	TGCGCCAGCAGCCCCTTCGGACAGAGCCGGGATACGCAGTATTTT
TRBV23-1	-	few	TRBJ2-3	CASSPPVADTDTQYF	TGCGCCAGCAGTCCCCCGGTGGCGGACACAGATACGCAGTATTTT
TRBV5-1	-	-	TRBJ2-5	CASSRTEAETQYF	TGCGCCAGCAGCCGGACCGAGGCGGAGACCCAGTACTTC
TRBV2	TRBD2	-	TRBJ2-2	CASSEEGLATGELFF	TGTGCCAGCAGTGAAGAGGGACTAGCGACCGGGGAGCTGTTTTTT
TRBV15	-	few	TRBJ2-4	CATSRDRGVGNIQYF	TGTGCCACCAGCAGAGATCGCGGGGTAGGAAACATTCAGTACTTC
TRBV5-4	TRBD2	-	TRBJ2-7	CASSPTSGRRGYEQYF	TGTGCCAGCTCCCCCACTAGCGGGCGTAGAGGATACGAGCAGTACTTC
TRBV5-4	-	-	TRBJ1-1	CASSFPGTGIPEAFF	TGTGCCAGCAGCTTTCCGGGAACTGGGATCCCTGAAGCTTTCTTT
TRBV29-1	-	-	TRBJ1-2	CSVGGEGYGYTF	TGCAGCGTTGGGGGCGAGGGCTATGGCTACACCTTC
TRBV11-2	TRBD2	-	TRBJ2-5	CASSLAPSGGQETQYF	TGTGCCAGCAGCTTAGCTCCTAGCGGGGGGCAAGAGACCCAGTACTTC
TRBV16	-	-	TRBJ1-4	CASSQSLDEKLFF	TGTGCCAGCAGCCAATCTCTCGACGAAAAACTGTTTTTT
TRBV29-1	-	few	TRBJ2-1	CSVLGTASSYNEQFF	TGCAGCGTATTAGGGACGGCCAGCTCCTACAATGAGCAGTTCTTC
TRBV30	-	-	TRBJ1-1	CAWRRSSHNTEAFF	TGTGCCTGGAGGCGATCGTCCCATAACACTGAAGCTTTCTTT
TRBV15	-	-	TRBJ1-6	CATSRSDRNSPLHF	TGTGCCACCAGCAGATCGGACAGAAATTCACCCCTCCACTTT
TRBV30	-	-	TRBJ1-2	CAWIHPRGEYGYTF	TGTGCCTGGATCCATCCCCGAGGGGAGTATGGCTACACCTTC